The table lists the clone carrying this T cell receptor beta chain with a count of one. The data originate from a study of blood T cell repertoires in COVID-19. CDR1 and CDR2 (germline): ENHRY, SYGVKD. V lost 6 bases to trimming and J lost 1 base; unmatched junction nucleotides: 5. This CDR3 spans 14 amino acids. Data came from immunoSEQ multiplex PCR; TCRdb stores just in-frame clones and leaves some out. There are roughly 56,000 clones in the sample; roughly 90% occur only once, and around 18% lies in the top ten. The chain recombines TRBV10-3 with TRBJ1-1; 7 bases are shared with TRBD1. The source is a human donor in a cohort sampled during active COVID-19. Sequencing was carried out using peripheral blood. The DNA of the CDR3 is TGTGCCATCAGCGTGGGACAGACGAACACTGAAGCTTTCTTT. It encodes CAISVGQTNTEAFF.